The entry below gives a single T cell receptor beta chain sequence along with its context. The CDR3 sequence is 12 residues long. Trimming left V 5 bases short and J 6 bases short, with 8 bases between. In germline, CDR1 is SGHTA, CDR2 FQGNSA. This entry comes from a study of T cells in localized non-small cell lung cancer. The protocol was immunoSEQ multiplex PCR, while the TCRdb copy is restricted to in-frame clones and leaves out a portion. The table lists 60,000 or so clones, roughly 76% of them singletons. This receptor was obtained from a man aged 40-75 years with stage II lung adenocarcinoma. The J gene is TRBJ2-1, the V gene TRBV7-2; tentatively, D is TRBD1 (5 bases). The specimen was PBMCs, collected before any cancer treatment. CDR3 coding DNA: TGTGCCAGCAGCCTTGACAGCAATGAGCAGTTCTTC. It translates to CASSLDSNEQFF.